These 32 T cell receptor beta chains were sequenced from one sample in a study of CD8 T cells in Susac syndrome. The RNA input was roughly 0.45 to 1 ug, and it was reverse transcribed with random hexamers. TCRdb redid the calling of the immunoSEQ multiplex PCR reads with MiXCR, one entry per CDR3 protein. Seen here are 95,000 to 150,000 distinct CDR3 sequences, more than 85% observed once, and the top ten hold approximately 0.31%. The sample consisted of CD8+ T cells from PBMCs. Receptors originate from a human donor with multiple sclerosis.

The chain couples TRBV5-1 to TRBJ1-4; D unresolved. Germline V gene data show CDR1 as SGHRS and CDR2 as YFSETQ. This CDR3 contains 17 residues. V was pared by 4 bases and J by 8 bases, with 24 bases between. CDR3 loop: CASSNPPGRGRREKLFF. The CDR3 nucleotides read TGCGCCAGCAGCAACCCTCCCGGCAGAGGGCGGAGGGAAAAACTGTTTTTT.

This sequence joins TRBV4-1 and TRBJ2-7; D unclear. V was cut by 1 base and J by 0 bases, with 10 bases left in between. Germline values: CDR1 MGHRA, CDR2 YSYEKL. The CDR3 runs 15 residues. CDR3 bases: TGCGCCAGCAGCCAAGGGCTGAGGAGCTCCTACGAGCAGTACTTC. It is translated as CASSQGLRSSYEQYF.

The CDR3 DNA follows: TGTGCCAGCAGCGCTTCCGGTACCCTACAAGAGACCCAGTACTTC. The encoded protein is CASSASGTLQETQYF. The chain is built from TRBV9 and TRBJ2-5; D remains unclear. CDR1 SGDLS and CDR2 YYNGEE come from the germline V gene. CDR3 size: 15 residues. V lost 3 bases, J lost 2 bases, and 14 bases lay in between.

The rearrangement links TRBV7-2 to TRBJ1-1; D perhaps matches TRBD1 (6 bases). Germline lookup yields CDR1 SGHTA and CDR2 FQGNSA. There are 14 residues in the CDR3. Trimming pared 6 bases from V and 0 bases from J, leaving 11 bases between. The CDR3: CASRKQGLNTEAFF. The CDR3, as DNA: TGTGCCAGCAGGAAACAGGGTCTGAACACTGAAGCTTTCTTT.

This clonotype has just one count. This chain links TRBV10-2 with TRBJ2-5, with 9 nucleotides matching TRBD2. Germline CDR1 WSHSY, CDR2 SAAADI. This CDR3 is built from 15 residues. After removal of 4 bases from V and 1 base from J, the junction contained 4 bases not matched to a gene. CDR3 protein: CASSAPTSGQETQYF. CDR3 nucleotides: TGCGCCAGCAGTGCCCCGACTAGCGGCCAAGAGACCCAGTACTTC.

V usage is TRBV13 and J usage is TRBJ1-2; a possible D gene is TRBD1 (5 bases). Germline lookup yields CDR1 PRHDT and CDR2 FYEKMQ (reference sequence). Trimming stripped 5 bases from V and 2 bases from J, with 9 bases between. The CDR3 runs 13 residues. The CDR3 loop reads CASSAAGNYGYTF. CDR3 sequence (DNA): TGTGCCAGCAGCGCAGCAGGGAACTATGGCTACACCTTC.

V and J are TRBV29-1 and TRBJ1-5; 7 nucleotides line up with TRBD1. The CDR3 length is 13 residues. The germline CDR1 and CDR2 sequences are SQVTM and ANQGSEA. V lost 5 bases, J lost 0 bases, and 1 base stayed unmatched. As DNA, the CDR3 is TGCAGCGTTTCAGGGGGTAGCAATCAGCCCCAGCATTTT. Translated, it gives CSVSGGSNQPQHF.

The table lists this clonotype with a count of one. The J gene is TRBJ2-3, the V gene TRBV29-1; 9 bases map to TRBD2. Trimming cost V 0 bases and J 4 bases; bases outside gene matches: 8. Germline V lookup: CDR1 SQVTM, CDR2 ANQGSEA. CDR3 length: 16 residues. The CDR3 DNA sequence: TGCAGCGTTGAAGACCGCGGTAGCGGGAGTGCAGATACGCAGTATTTT. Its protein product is CSVEDRGSGSADTQYF.

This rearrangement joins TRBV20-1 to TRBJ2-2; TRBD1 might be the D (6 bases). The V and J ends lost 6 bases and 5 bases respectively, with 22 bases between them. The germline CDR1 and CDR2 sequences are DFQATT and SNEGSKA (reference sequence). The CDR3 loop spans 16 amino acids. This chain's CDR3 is CSAIWPGVIRTGELFF. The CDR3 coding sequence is TGCAGTGCCATCTGGCCAGGGGTGATACGGACCGGGGAGCTGTTTTTT.

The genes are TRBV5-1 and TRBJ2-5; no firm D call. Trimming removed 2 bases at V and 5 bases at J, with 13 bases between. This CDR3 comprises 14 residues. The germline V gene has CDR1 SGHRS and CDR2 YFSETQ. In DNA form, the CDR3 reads TGCGCCAGCAGCTTTTATGTCCTGGACGAGACCCAGTACTTC. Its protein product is CASSFYVLDETQYF.

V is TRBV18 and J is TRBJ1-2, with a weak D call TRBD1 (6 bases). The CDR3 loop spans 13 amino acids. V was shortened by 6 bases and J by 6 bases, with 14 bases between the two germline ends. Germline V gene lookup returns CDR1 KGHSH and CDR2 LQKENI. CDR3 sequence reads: CASSSPGANGYTF. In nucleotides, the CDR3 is TGTGCCAGCTCCTCGCCGGGGGCGAATGGCTACACCTTC.

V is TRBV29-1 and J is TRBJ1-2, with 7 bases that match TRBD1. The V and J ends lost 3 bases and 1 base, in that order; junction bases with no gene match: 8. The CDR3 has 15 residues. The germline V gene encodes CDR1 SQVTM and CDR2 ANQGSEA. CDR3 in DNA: TGCAGCGTTGAGGGAGGGGACAGCAATAACTATGGCTACACCTTC. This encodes CSVEGGDSNNYGYTF. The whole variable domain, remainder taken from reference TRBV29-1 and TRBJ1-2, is SAVISQKPSRDICQRGTSLTIQCQVDSQVTMMFWYRQQPGQSLTLIATANQGSEATYESGFVIDKFPISRPNLTFSTLTVSNMSPEDSSIYLCSVEGGDSNNYGYTFGSGTRLTVV.

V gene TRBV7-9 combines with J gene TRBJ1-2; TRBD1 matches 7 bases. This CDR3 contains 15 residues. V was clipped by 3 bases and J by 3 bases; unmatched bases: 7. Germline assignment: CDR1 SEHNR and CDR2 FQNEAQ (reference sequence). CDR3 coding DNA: TGTGCCAGCAGCTTCGGGACAGTCAGCTACTATGGCTACACCTTC. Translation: CASSFGTVSYYGYTF.

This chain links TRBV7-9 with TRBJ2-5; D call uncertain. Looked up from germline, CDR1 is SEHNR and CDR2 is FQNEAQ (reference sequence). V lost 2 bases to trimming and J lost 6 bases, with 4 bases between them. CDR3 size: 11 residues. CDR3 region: CASSLTQTQYF. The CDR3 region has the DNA TGTGCCAGCAGCTTAACCCAGACCCAGTACTTC. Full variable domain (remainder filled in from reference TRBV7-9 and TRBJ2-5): DTGVSQNPRHKITKRGQNVTFRCDPISEHNRLYWYRQTLGQGPEFLTYFQNEAQLEKSRLLSDRFSAERPKGSFSTLEIQRTEQGDSAMYLCASSLTQTQYFGPGTRLLVL.

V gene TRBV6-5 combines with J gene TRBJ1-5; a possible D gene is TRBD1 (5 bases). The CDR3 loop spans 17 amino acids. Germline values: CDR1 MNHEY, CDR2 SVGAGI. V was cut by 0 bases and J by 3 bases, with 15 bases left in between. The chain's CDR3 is CASSYSPPGRINQPQHF. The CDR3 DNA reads TGTGCCAGCAGTTACTCCCCACCGGGACGGATCAATCAGCCCCAGCATTTT.

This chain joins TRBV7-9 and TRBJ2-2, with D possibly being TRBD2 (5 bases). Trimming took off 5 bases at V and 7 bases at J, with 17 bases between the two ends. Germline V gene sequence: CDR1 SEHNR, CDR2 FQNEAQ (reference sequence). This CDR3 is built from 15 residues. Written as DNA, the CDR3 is TGTGCCAGCAGCCCTCTGAGGGAGAGGCGCGGGGAGCTGTTTTTT. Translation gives CASSPLRERRGELFF.

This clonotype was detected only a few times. The CDR3, as DNA: TGTGCCAGCAGCGAAGGCAGTTCCTACGAGCAGTACGTC. Amino acids: CASSEGSSYEQYV. This chain connects TRBV12-3 or TRBV12-4 to TRBJ2-7; D ambiguous. The CDR3 has 13 residues. Trimming stripped 6 bases from V and 1 base from J, with 10 bases between.

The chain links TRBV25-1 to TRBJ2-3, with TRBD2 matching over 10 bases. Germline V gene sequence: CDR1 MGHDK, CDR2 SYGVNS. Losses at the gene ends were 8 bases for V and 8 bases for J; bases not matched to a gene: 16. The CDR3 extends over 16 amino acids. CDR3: CASVHGASGRGPTQYF. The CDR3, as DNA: TGTGCCAGCGTGCATGGGGCTAGCGGGAGAGGCCCTACGCAGTATTTT.

The CDR3 region has the DNA TGTGCCAGCAGTTATTCCCCCCCCGGCGGGCCCTCGCAGCAGTACGTC. Translation: CASSYSPPGGPSQQYV. V is TRBV12-3 or TRBV12-4 and J is TRBJ2-7; D may be TRBD2 (5 bases). Trimming stripped 4 bases from V and 8 bases from J, with 24 bases between. There are 16 residues in the CDR3.

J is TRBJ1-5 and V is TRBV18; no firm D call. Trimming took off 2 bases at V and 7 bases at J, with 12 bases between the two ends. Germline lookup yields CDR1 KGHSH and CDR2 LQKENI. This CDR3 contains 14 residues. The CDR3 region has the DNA TGTGCCAGCTCACCAAGCAGGTTAGAGCAGCCCCAGCATTTT. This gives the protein CASSPSRLEQPQHF.

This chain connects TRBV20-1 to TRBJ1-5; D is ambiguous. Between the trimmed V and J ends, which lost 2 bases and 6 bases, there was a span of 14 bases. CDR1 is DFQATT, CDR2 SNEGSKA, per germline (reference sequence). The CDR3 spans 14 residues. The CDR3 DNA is TGCAGTGCTAGACGGAGGGTGGGCACTCAGCCCCAGCATTTT. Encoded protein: CSARRRVGTQPQHF.

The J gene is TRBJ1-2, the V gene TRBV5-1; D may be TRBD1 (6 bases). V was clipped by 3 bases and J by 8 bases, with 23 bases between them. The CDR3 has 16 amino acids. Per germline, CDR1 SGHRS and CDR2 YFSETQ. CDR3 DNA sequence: TGCGCCAGCAGCTACGGACAGATCCCCCCTATGGTCGGCTACACCTTC. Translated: CASSYGQIPPMVGYTF.

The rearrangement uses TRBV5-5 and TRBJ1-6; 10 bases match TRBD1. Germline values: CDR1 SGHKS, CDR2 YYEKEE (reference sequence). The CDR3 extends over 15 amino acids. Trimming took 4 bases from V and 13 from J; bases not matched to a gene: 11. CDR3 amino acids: CASSLDRGEFAPLHF. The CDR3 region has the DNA TGTGCCAGCAGCCTGGACAGGGGGGAGTTTGCGCCCCTCCACTTT.

CDR3 sequence reads: CAISGWVGDKDANTGELFF. CDR3 sequence (DNA): TGTGCCATCAGTGGGTGGGTGGGGGACAAGGACGCGAACACCGGGGAGCTGTTTTTT. This chain connects TRBV10-3 to TRBJ2-2, with a tentative D call TRBD1 (6 bases). This CDR3 spans 19 amino acids. Per the germline V gene, CDR1 is ENHRY and CDR2 is SYGVKD. Trimming pared 4 bases from V and 0 bases from J, leaving 21 bases between.

The CDR3 sequence: CASSEDLGFQPQHF. The CDR3 DNA is TGTGCCAGCAGTGAAGACTTGGGGTTCCAGCCCCAGCATTTT. V gene TRBV6-1 combines with J gene TRBJ1-5; D is ambiguous. CDR3 length: 14 residues. V was pared by 1 base and J by 7 bases, with 11 bases between. The germline CDR1 and CDR2 sequences are MNHNS and SASEGT.

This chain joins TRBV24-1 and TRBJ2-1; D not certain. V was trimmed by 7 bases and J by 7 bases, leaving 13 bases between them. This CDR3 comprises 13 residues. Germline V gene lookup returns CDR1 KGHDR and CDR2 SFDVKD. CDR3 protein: CATRLGLTNEQFF. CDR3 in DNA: TGTGCCACCAGGCTAGGGCTAACGAATGAGCAGTTCTTC.

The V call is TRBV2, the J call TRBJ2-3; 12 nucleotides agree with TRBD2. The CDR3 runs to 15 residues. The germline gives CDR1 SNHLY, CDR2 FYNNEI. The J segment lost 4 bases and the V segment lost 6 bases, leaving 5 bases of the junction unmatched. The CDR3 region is CASSTTSGRSDTQYF. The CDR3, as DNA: TGTGCCAGCAGCACGACTAGCGGGAGATCAGATACGCAGTATTTT.

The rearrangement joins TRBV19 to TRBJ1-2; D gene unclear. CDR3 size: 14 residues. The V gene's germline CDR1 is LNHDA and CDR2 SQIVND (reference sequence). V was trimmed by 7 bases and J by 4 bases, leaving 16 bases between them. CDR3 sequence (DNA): TGTGCCAGTACAGAGCGAATCAAGCCCTATGGCTACACCTTC. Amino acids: CASTERIKPYGYTF.

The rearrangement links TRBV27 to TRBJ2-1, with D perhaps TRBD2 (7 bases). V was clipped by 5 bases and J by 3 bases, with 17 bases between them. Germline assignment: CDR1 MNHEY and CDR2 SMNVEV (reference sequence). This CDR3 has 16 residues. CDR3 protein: CASSRPGGGLYNEQFF. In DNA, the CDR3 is TGTGCCAGCAGTCGGCCTGGGGGGGGCCTCTACAATGAGCAGTTCTTC.

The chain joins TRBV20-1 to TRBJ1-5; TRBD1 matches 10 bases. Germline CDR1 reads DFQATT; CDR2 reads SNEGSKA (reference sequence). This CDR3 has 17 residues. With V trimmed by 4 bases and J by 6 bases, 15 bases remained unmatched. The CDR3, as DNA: TGCAGTGCTACCGACATCTCCGGGACAGGGGATGTTCAGCCCCAGCATTTT. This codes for CSATDISGTGDVQPQHF.

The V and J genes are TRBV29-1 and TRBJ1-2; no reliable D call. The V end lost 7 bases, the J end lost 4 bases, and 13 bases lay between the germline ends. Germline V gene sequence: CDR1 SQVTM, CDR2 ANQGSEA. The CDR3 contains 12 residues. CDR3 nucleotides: TGCAGCGCCTTTCAATCCGTCTATGGCTACACCTTC. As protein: CSAFQSVYGYTF.

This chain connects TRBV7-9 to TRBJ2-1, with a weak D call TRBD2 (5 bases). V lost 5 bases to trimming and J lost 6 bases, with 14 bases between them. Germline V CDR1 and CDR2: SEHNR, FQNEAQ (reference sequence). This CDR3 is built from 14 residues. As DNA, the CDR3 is TGTGCCAGCAGCCCCCCGGCACGGGGCAATGAGCAGTTCTTC. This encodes CASSPPARGNEQFF.